One and the same sample provided the 30 T cell receptor beta chains below, sequenced in a study of regulatory T cells in long-lasting Graves disease. The sample's time point: persistent/refractory GD, antithyroid drugs over 5 years with positive TRAb. PBMCs provided the RNA from which the TCR library was made. HTBI primers from iRepertoire and Arm-PCR of CDR3 regions yielded the TCR beta libraries. TCRdb fed the multiplex PCR reads into MiXCR, producing one record per CDR3 protein. The sample yields approximately 500,000 distinct CDR3 sequences, about a fifth seen once. This material consisted of peripheral blood mononuclear cells (PBMCs), taken when the disease was refractory, from a patient treated with antithyroid drugs. These receptors originate from a female donor with Graves disease.

This chain links TRBV5-1 with TRBJ1-1; D call uncertain. V lost 5 bases and J 3 bases, leaving 17 bases between the germline ends. The length of the CDR3 is 15 residues. Germline V CDR1 and CDR2: SGHRS, YFSETQ. The CDR3 is CASSSGSTGDTEAFF. The DNA for the CDR3 is TGCGCCAGCAGTTCTGGGTCGACTGGCGACACTGAAGCTTTCTTT.

This clonotype turned up a few times. CDR3 sequence: CASKQANTEAFF. The CDR3, as DNA: TGCGCCAGCAAACAGGCGAACACTGAAGCTTTCTTT. This chain links TRBV5-1 with TRBJ1-1, with a tentative D call TRBD1 (5 bases). The ends were cut back, 6 bases at V and 1 base at J, with 7 bases in the middle. The CDR3 is 12 residues long. Germline CDR1 and CDR2: SGHRS and YFSETQ. The variable domain in full, with the rest retrieved from reference TRBV5-1 and TRBJ1-1, is KAGVTQTPRYLIKTRGQQVTLSCSPISGHRSVSWYQQTPGQGLQFLFEYFSETQRNKGNFPGRFSGRQFSNSRSEMNVSTLELGDSALYLCASKQANTEAFFGQGTRLTVV.

There are many counts of this clonotype. The rearrangement joins TRBV7-9 to TRBJ1-2, with TRBD1 matching 7 bases. The CDR3 has 13 amino acids. The V gene's germline CDR1 is SEHNR and CDR2 FQNEAQ (reference sequence). The ends lost 8 bases at V and 2 bases at J; junction bases unmatched: 5. The CDR3 reads CASADRVNYGYTF. The CDR3 nucleotides are TGTGCCAGCGCCGACAGGGTAAACTATGGCTACACCTTC.

The chain employs TRBV5-6 and TRBJ1-1, with a possible D match to TRBD1 (6 bases). CDR3 length equals 17 residues. V was trimmed by 0 bases and J by 0 bases, leaving 15 bases between them. Germline V gene sequence: CDR1 SGHDT, CDR2 YYEEEE. DNA for the CDR3: TGTGCCAGCAGCTTGGATGGGGGCCGATACATGAACACTGAAGCTTTCTTT. This gives the protein CASSLDGGRYMNTEAFF.

This clonotype appeared a few times. The V and J genes are TRBV15 and TRBJ2-5; 13 positions agree with TRBD2. Losses at the gene ends were 4 bases for V and 2 bases for J; bases not matched to a gene: 7. The germline V gene encodes CDR1 LNHNV and CDR2 YYDKDF (reference sequence). The CDR3 loop spans 17 amino acids. The CDR3 reads CATSMGLAGTKQETQYF. CDR3 bases: TGTGCCACCAGCATGGGACTAGCGGGGACGAAACAAGAGACCCAGTACTTC.

As concerns this clonotype: A far larger clone differs by one base, so this is likely a read error. No conserved phenylalanine or tryptophan ends this CDR3, so it is likely a read error. This chain joins TRBV14 and TRBJ1-2; no clear D. Germline CDR1 and CDR2: SGHDN and FVKESK. The CDR3 has 13 residues. Trimming left V 1 base short and J 2 bases short, with 5 bases between. Written as DNA, the CDR3 is TGTGCCAGCAGCCAAGGTCAGAACTATGGCTACACCTCC. Translation: CASSQGQNYGYTS.

This chain connects TRBV6-5 to TRBJ1-6; the D gene is possibly TRBD1 (5 bases). V lost 2 bases, J lost 11 bases, and 13 bases lay in between. The CDR3 sequence is 14 residues long. The germline V gene encodes CDR1 MNHEY and CDR2 SVGAGI. The CDR3 DNA reads TGTGCCAGCAGTTACCCCGGGACGCTTGCACCCCTCCACTTT. Protein: CASSYPGTLAPLHF.

This clonotype was counted at least ten times. This sequence joins TRBV12-3 or TRBV12-4 and TRBJ2-5; 8 nucleotides match TRBD2. The CDR3 consists of 16 residues. The ends lost 5 bases at V and 7 bases at J; junction bases unmatched: 15. The CDR3 nucleotides read TGTGCCAGCAGTCCACCGAGTAGTAGCGGGGCTGGGACCCAGTACTTC. Translation gives CASSPPSSSGAGTQYF.

This rearrangement joins TRBV5-6 to TRBJ2-7; D might be TRBD1 (6 bases). The CDR3 loop spans 15 amino acids. V was cut by 2 bases and J by 2 bases, with 14 bases left in between. Germline-derived CDR1 and CDR2 are SGHDT and YYEEEE. In DNA, the CDR3 is TGTGCCAGCAGCTTCCTCCAGACAGGCGCCTACGAGCAGTACTTC. It is translated as CASSFLQTGAYEQYF.

In its sample, this clonotype was seen many times. The chain links TRBV29-1 to TRBJ2-5; D uncertain. The CDR3 consists of 10 residues. V was cut by 1 base and J by 4 bases, with 1 base left in between. Germline V gene sequence: CDR1 SQVTM, CDR2 ANQGSEA. The CDR3 DNA reads TGCAGCGTTGAAGGAGAGACCCAGTACTTC. Its translation: CSVEGETQYF.

Details on this clonotype: A much larger clone lies one base from this, so it may be a read error. V is TRBV6-2 or TRBV6-3 and J is TRBJ2-5; tentative D call: TRBD1 (5 bases). CDR3 size: 16 residues. CDR1 MNHEY and CDR2 SVGEGT come from the germline V gene. CDR3 sequence: CTSQTRGQGGSGTQYF. In DNA form, the CDR3 reads TGTACCAGCCAAACAAGAGGCCAGGGTGGTTCGGGGACCCAGTACTTC.

Points on this clonotype: A far larger clone is just one base off, so this is likely a read error. The chain joins TRBV7-8 to TRBJ2-5; a possible D gene is TRBD1 (5 bases). The germline V gene has CDR1 SGHVS and CDR2 FQNEAQ. V lost 1 base and J lost 3, with 6 bases in between. The CDR3 totals 13 residues. The chain's CDR3 is CASSLETEETQYF. DNA of the CDR3: TGTGCCAGCAGCTTAGAGACAGAAGAGACCCAGTACTTC.

The V and J genes are TRBV15 and TRBJ2-5; weak D call: TRBD2 (5 bases). The CDR3 has 16 amino acids. Per the germline V gene, CDR1 is LNHNV and CDR2 is YYDKDF (reference sequence). With 0 bases removed from V and 3 bases from J, the gap between germline ends came to 14 bases. The chain's CDR3 is CATSRDRGLAKETQYF. The CDR3 DNA follows: TGTGCCACCAGCAGAGATAGAGGGCTAGCAAAAGAGACCCAGTACTTC.

This clonotype was found many times. V and J are TRBV15 and TRBJ1-4, with a weak D call TRBD1 (6 bases). V gave up 0 bases and J gave up 11 bases, with 16 bases separating them. Germline lookup yields CDR1 LNHNV and CDR2 YYDKDF (reference sequence). The CDR3 runs to 15 residues. DNA for the CDR3: TGTGCCACCAGCAGAGATGAAGCAGGGGAGGGGAAACTGTTTTTT. This sequence encodes CATSRDEAGEGKLFF.

This clonotype was observed many times. CDR3 loop: CASSMLAGYTYEQYF. CDR3 DNA sequence: TGTGCCAGCAGTATGCTAGCGGGGTATACCTACGAGCAGTACTTC. The rearrangement uses TRBV27 and TRBJ2-7; TRBD2 agrees at 9 bases. V shed 5 bases, J shed 2 bases, and the junction held 7 bases outside the gene matches. In germline, CDR1 is MNHEY, CDR2 SMNVEV (reference sequence). The CDR3 is 15 residues long.

This clonotype was observed a few times. This sequence joins TRBV6-2 or TRBV6-3 and TRBJ2-7, with D perhaps matching TRBD1 (5 bases). Per germline, CDR1 MNHEY and CDR2 SVGEGT. CDR3 size: 16 residues. Trimming removed 2 bases at V and 1 base at J, with 15 bases between. The CDR3 spells CASSYANRLQSYEQYF. CDR3 coding DNA: TGTGCCAGCAGTTACGCTAACAGGCTCCAATCCTACGAGCAGTACTTC.

This clonotype was counted only a few times. The rearrangement uses TRBV20-1 and TRBJ2-3; D perhaps matches TRBD1 (6 bases). CDR1 is DFQATT, CDR2 SNEGSKA, per germline (reference sequence). This CDR3 spans 13 amino acids. As DNA, the CDR3 is TGCAGCGGGACAAGGGAAACTCGGGATACGCAGTATTTT. Translated, it gives CSGTRETRDTQYF.

The sample holds many counts of this clonotype. This chain uses TRBV20-1 with TRBJ2-5; D remains ambiguous. Trimming stripped 3 bases from V and 3 bases from J, with 2 bases between. Germline CDR1 is DFQATT and CDR2 is SNEGSKA (reference sequence). CDR3 length: 10 residues. The CDR3 protein is CSASKETQYF. The CDR3 nucleotides read TGCAGTGCTAGTAAAGAGACCCAGTACTTC.

This clonotype was observed once. A much larger clone is a single base away; this may be a read error. The chain carries TRBV6-5 and TRBJ1-4, with D uncertain. The CDR3 extends over 15 amino acids. The germline V gene has CDR1 MNHEY and CDR2 SVGAGI. Here the CDR3 reads CAGSYSSITNEKLFF. CDR3 sequence (DNA): TGTGCCGGCAGTTACTCGAGTATTACTAATGAAAAACTGTTTTTT.

V is TRBV5-1 and J is TRBJ2-2, with 9 nucleotides matching TRBD2. V lost 3 bases to trimming and J lost 6 bases; unmatched junction nucleotides: 9. The CDR3 is 16 residues long. Germline CDR1 and CDR2: SGHRS and YFSETQ. CDR3 in amino acids: CASSSGQRLAAGELFF. DNA of the CDR3: TGCGCCAGCAGCTCGGGACAGAGACTAGCGGCCGGGGAGCTGTTTTTT.

This chain links TRBV9 with TRBJ2-2, with D possibly matching TRBD1 (5 bases). The CDR3 has 13 amino acids. V was trimmed by 3 bases and J by 6 bases, leaving 9 bases between them. CDR1 is SGDLS, CDR2 YYNGEE, per germline. The DNA of the CDR3 is TGTGCCAGCAGCGCTATACAGGCCGGGGAGCTGTTTTTT. Its protein is CASSAIQAGELFF.

The V call is TRBV4-1, the J call TRBJ1-2, with 7 nucleotides matching TRBD1. The germline CDR1 and CDR2 sequences are MGHRA and YSYEKL. V lost 3 bases to trimming and J lost 0 bases; unmatched junction nucleotides: 7. The CDR3 is made up of 16 amino acids. CDR3 coding DNA: TGCGCCAGCAGCCAGGAACGACAGGGTGCTAACTATGGCTACACCTTC. Its translation: CASSQERQGANYGYTF.

This clonotype was counted a few times. The gene calls are TRBV9 and TRBJ2-7; 11 bases match TRBD2. V lost 2 bases and J lost 2; bases outside the gene matches: 6. Germline V gene data show CDR1 as SGDLS and CDR2 as YYNGEE. The CDR3 covers 16 residues. The CDR3 protein is CASSVGLAVRPYEQYF. The CDR3 DNA is TGTGCCAGCAGCGTGGGACTAGCGGTTCGGCCCTACGAGCAGTACTTC.

As for this clonotype: This may be a read error, as it is one base from a much larger clone. The chain links TRBV12-3 or TRBV12-4 to TRBJ2-3; perhaps TRBD2 as D (5 bases). The CDR3 consists of 14 residues. Trimming pared 9 bases from V and 3 bases from J, leaving 16 bases between. Here the CDR3 reads CARSPGLSTDTQYF. The CDR3 DNA follows: TGTGCCAGAAGTCCCGGACTGTCAACAGATACGCAGTATTTT.

This clonotype was recorded many times. The V call is TRBV28, the J call TRBJ2-2, with a tentative D call TRBD1 (6 bases). This CDR3 comprises 11 residues. V was trimmed by 3 bases and J by 11 bases, leaving 7 bases between them. Per germline, CDR1 MDHEN and CDR2 SYDVKM. CDR3 in amino acids: CASSFRGELFF. CDR3 DNA sequence: TGTGCCAGCAGTTTCAGGGGAGAGCTGTTTTTT.

The chain has TRBV6-5 and TRBJ1-1; possibly TRBD1 for D (6 bases). The CDR3 spans 14 residues. Trimming cost V 4 bases and J 1 base, with 10 bases left between them. The germline gives CDR1 MNHEY, CDR2 SVGAGI. In DNA, the CDR3 is TGTGCCAGCAGTTTCTTAGGGGGGAACACTGAAGCTTTCTTT. Translated: CASSFLGGNTEAFF.

V and J are TRBV7-3 and TRBJ2-5; D remains ambiguous. This CDR3 spans 13 amino acids. V shed 1 base and J shed 11 bases, with 14 bases lying between them. In germline, CDR1 is SGHTA, CDR2 FQGTGA. This chain's CDR3 is CASSLKLKDEQYF. For the CDR3, the DNA is TGTGCCAGCAGCTTAAAACTCAAGGATGAGCAGTACTTC.

This clonotype was detected many times. This sequence joins TRBV12-3 or TRBV12-4 and TRBJ1-1; tentatively, D is TRBD1 (6 bases). Trimming pared 2 bases from V and 7 bases from J, leaving 14 bases between. The CDR3 loop spans 14 amino acids. The CDR3 here is CASSLLKGVGEAFF. CDR3 bases: TGTGCCAGCAGTTTACTAAAGGGGGTCGGTGAAGCTTTCTTT.

The V call is TRBV5-5, the J call TRBJ2-5, with no clear D. V was cut by 0 bases and J by 0 bases, with 12 bases left in between. The germline V gene encodes CDR1 SGHKS and CDR2 YYEKEE (reference sequence). This CDR3 contains 16 residues. The CDR3 is CASSLGSHGDQETQYF. CDR3 DNA sequence: TGTGCCAGCAGCTTGGGGTCCCATGGGGACCAAGAGACCCAGTACTTC. Looking up the rest from reference TRBV5-5 and TRBJ2-5 gives the full variable domain: DAGVTQSPTHLIKTRGQQVTLRCSPISGHKSVSWYQQVLGQGPQFIFQYYEKEERGRGNFPDRFSARQFPNYSSELNVNALLLGDSALYLCASSLGSHGDQETQYFGPGTRLLVL.

The chain has TRBV5-1 and TRBJ1-6; tentative D call: TRBD1 (5 bases). Germline lookup yields CDR1 SGHRS and CDR2 YFSETQ. The CDR3 spans 15 residues. Trimming shortened V by 0 bases and J by 10 bases, and 14 bases separated the two germline ends. In nucleotides, the CDR3 is TGCGCCAGCAGCTTGGGCAGGGTAGGAGGATCACCCCTCCACTTT. Protein: CASSLGRVGGSPLHF. Variable domain in full (rest from reference TRBV5-1 and TRBJ1-6): KAGVTQTPRYLIKTRGQQVTLSCSPISGHRSVSWYQQTPGQGLQFLFEYFSETQRNKGNFPGRFSGRQFSNSRSEMNVSTLELGDSALYLCASSLGRVGGSPLHFGNGTRLTVT.